This TCR beta chain was identified in a study of blood T cell repertoires in COVID-19. Study information: Samples came from the United States, Italy and Spain, spanning acute and convalescent COVID-19. T cells, B-cell-depleted T cells, or PBMCs supplied cDNA or gDNA.

Data came from immunoSEQ multiplex PCR; TCRdb stores just in-frame clones and leaves some out. The sample lists around 160,000 clones, roughly four fifths occurring once. Germline loops: CDR1 LGHDT, CDR2 YNNKEL (reference sequence). Trimming removed 9 bases from V and 5 bases from J, with 13 bases in between. The CDR3 loop spans 12 amino acids. Participant reports of clinical history set cohort assignment. Symptom resolution, clearance, or two negative PCRs marked donors in Cohort 3 as recovered. This clone was counted once. The sample taken for sequencing was PBMCs or T cells enriched from blood (not recorded which). The TCR sequence derives from a man over 45 who had recovered from COVID-19. The V and J genes are TRBV3-1 (or the pseudogene TRBV3-2) and TRBJ2-5; D remains ambiguous. As DNA, the CDR3 is TGTGCCAGTATGGCCCTGGGCGAGACCCAGTACTTC. This codes for CASMALGETQYF.